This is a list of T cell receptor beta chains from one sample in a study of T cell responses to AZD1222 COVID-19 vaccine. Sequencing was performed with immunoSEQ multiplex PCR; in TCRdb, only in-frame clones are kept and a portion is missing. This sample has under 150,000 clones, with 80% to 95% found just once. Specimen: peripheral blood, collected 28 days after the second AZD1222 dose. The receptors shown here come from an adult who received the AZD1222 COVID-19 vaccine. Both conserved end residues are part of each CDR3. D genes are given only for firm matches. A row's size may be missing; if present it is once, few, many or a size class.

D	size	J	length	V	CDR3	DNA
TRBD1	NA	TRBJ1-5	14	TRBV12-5	CASGTGGISQPQHF	TGTGCTAGTGGGACAGGGGGCATAAGTCAGCCCCAGCATTTT
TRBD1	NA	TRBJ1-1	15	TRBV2	CASRARTGVDTEAFF	TGTGCCAGCAGGGCCAGGACAGGGGTCGACACTGAAGCTTTCTTT
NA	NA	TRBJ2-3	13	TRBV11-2	CASSHVATDTQYF	TGTGCCAGCAGCCACGTGGCCACAGATACGCAGTATTTT
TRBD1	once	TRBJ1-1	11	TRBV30	CAGQGPTEAFF	TGTGCCGGACAGGGGCCCACTGAAGCTTTCTTT
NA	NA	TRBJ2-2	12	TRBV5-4	CASSRDTRELFF	TGTGCCAGCAGCCGGGACACACGGGAGCTGTTTTTT
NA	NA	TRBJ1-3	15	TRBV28	CASGTLGSGLDTIYF	TGTGCCAGCGGGACGTTAGGGTCAGGTTTAGACACCATATATTTT
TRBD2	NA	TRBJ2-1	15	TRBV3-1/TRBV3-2	CASSHIAGRDNEQFF	TGTGCCAGCAGCCACATAGCGGGAAGGGACAATGAGCAGTTCTTC
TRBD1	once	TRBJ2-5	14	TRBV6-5	CASSRGQIKETQYF	TGTGCCAGCAGTCGGGGACAGATTAAAGAGACCCAGTACTTC
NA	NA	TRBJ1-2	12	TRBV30	CAWSVQLYGYTF	TGTGCCTGGAGTGTACAACTGTATGGCTACACCTTC
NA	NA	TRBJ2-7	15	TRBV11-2	CASSAPGIAAGEQYF	TGTGCCAGCAGCGCCCCGGGGATAGCTGCGGGCGAGCAGTACTTC
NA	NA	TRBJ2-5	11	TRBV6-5	CASSLVETQYF	TGTGCCAGCAGTTTAGTAGAGACCCAGTACTTC
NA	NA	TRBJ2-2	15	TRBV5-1	CASSFLGPNTGELFF	TGCGCCAGCAGCTTTTTGGGACCGAACACCGGGGAGCTGTTTTTT
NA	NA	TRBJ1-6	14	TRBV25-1	CASSEFVRNSPLHF	TGTGCCAGCAGTGAATTTGTCAGAAATTCACCCCTCCACTTT
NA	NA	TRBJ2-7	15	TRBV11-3	CASSLTSGYSYEQYF	TGTGCCAGCAGCTTAACAAGCGGTTACTCCTACGAGCAGTACTTC
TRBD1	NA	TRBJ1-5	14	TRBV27	CASSLGQGGQPQHF	TGTGCCAGCAGTCTGGGACAGGGCGGTCAGCCCCAGCATTTT
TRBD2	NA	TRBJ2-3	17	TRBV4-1	CASSLSGLAGYTDTQYF	TGCGCCAGCAGCCTATCCGGACTAGCGGGATACACAGATACGCAGTATTTT
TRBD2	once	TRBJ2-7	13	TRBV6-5	CASSLAGTYEQYF	TGTGCCAGCAGCTTAGCGGGAACCTACGAGCAGTACTTC
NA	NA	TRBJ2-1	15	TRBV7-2	CASSLEWGLRAEQFF	TGTGCCAGCAGCCTCGAATGGGGACTTAGAGCTGAGCAGTTCTTC
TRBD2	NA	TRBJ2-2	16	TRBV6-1	CASSVPPGGATGELFF	TGTGCCAGCAGTGTCCCTCCGGGGGGAGCCACCGGGGAGCTGTTTTTT
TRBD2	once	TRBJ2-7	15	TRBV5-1	CASSLEREGSYEQYF	TGCGCCAGCAGCTTGGAGCGGGAGGGCTCCTACGAGCAGTACTTC
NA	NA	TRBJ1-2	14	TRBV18	CASSPSGGRGGYTF	TGTGCCAGCTCACCATCGGGGGGAAGAGGTGGCTACACCTTC
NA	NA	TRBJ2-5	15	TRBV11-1	CASSLGTWGRETQYF	TGTGCCAGCAGCTTAGGTACCTGGGGGCGGGAGACCCAGTACTTC
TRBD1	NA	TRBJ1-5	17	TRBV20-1	CSASKTGAQYSNQPQHF	TGCAGTGCTAGTAAAACAGGGGCCCAATATAGCAATCAGCCCCAGCATTTT
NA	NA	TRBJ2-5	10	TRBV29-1	CSVTRETQYF	TGCAGCGTTACAAGGGAGACCCAGTACTTC
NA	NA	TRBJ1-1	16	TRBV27	CASSQRGDYMNTEAFF	TGTGCCAGCAGTCAACGGGGGGACTACATGAACACTGAAGCTTTCTTT
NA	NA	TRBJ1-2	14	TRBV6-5	CASSRSPPNYGYTF	TGTGCCAGCAGCCGCAGTCCCCCTAACTATGGCTACACCTTC
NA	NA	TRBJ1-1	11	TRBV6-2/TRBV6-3	CASSYWPEAFF	TGTGCCAGCAGCTATTGGCCTGAAGCTTTCTTT
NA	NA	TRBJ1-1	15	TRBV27	CASSSGLGMNTEAFF	TGTGCCAGCAGTTCTGGGCTTGGCATGAACACTGAAGCTTTCTTT
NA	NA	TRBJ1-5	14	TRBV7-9	CASSLNGGDQPQHF	TGTGCCAGCAGCCTGAATGGGGGCGATCAGCCCCAGCATTTT
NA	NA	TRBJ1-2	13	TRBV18	CASSTLDSYGYTF	TGTGCCAGCTCAACGCTTGACAGCTATGGCTACACCTTC
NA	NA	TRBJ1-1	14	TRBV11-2	CASSPPWVYTEAFF	TGTGCCAGCAGCCCCCCCTGGGTGTACACTGAAGCTTTCTTT
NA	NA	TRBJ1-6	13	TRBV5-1	CATGDGTNSPLHF	TGCGCCACCGGGGACGGGACGAATTCACCCCTCCACTTT
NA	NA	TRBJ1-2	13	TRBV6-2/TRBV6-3	CASSYKANYGYTF	TGTGCCAGCAGTTACAAAGCTAACTATGGCTACACCTTC
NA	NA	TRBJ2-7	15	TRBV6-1	CASSDPGEGFYEQYF	TGTGCCAGCAGTGACCCAGGTGAAGGCTTCTACGAGCAGTACTTC
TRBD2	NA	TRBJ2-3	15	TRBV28	CASSRSSGLTDTQYF	TGTGCCAGCAGTCGTTCTAGCGGGCTCACAGATACGCAGTATTTT
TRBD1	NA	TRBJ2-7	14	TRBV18	CASSPGTGSYEQYF	TGTGCCAGCTCACCCGGGACAGGCTCCTACGAGCAGTACTTC
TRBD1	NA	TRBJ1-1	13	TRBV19	CASRDRGGSEAFF	TGTGCCAGCCGGGACAGGGGAGGATCTGAAGCTTTCTTT
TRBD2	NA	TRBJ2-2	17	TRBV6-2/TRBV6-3	CASSYPGLAGNTGELFF	TGTGCCAGCAGTTACCCGGGACTAGCGGGAAACACCGGGGAGCTGTTTTTT
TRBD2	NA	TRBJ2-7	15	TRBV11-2	CASSLFGSGNHEQYF	TGTGCCAGCAGCTTATTCGGTAGCGGGAACCACGAGCAGTACTTC
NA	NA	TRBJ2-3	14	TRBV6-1	CASSEQENTDTQYF	TGTGCCAGCAGTGAGCAGGAAAACACAGATACGCAGTATTTT
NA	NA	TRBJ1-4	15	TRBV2	CASRRTGATNEKLFF	TGTGCCAGCAGGCGTACAGGAGCAACTAATGAAAAACTGTTTTTT
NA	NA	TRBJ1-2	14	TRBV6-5	CASSLSGGDYGYTF	TGTGCCAGCAGCCTTTCCGGGGGGGACTATGGCTACACCTTC
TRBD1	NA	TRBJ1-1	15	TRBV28	CASSFAGQGNTEAFF	TGTGCCAGCAGTTTTGCAGGACAGGGAAACACTGAAGCTTTCTTT
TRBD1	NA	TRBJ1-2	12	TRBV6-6	CASSFHRGGYTF	TGTGCCAGCAGTTTTCACAGGGGTGGCTACACCTTC
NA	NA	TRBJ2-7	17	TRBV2	CASRPGLETYLSYEQYF	TGTGCCAGCAGGCCGGGACTTGAGACGTACCTATCCTACGAGCAGTACTTC
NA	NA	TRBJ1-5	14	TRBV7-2	CASSRDGSNQPQHF	TGTGCCAGCAGCAGGGACGGTAGCAATCAGCCCCAGCATTTT
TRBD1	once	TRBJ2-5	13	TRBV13	CASSARGPETQYF	TGTGCCAGCAGCGCCAGGGGGCCAGAGACCCAGTACTTC
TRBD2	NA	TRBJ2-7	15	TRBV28	CASSLWGSGRYEQYF	TGTGCCAGCAGTTTATGGGGTAGCGGGAGGTACGAGCAGTACTTC